This T cell receptor (beta chain) was sequenced during a study of vaccination and CD4 T cells after COVID-19. Whole-study context: SARS-CoV-2, HCoV-NL63, HCoV-OC43 and HCoV-229E supplied the overlapping spike peptides used to stimulate cells.

Notes on the study in general: Spike mono-reactivity was found in 304 of the 307 vaccine-specific clones identified in convalescent patients.

Germline V lookup: CDR1 MNHNS, CDR2 SASEGT. V lost 8 bases to trimming and J lost 5 bases, with 18 bases between them. The CDR3 is 14 residues long. With regard to this clonotype: Its specificity is unknown.

Scientists ran DNA taken from cultured CD4+ T cells through the Oncomine TCR Beta short-read assay for sequencing. TCRdb ran MiXCR on the PCR reads and lists one entry per CDR3 protein. The sample gives about 20,000 distinct CDR3 sequences, 52% of which show up once; 7.4% is in the top ten. Documented treatment: roughly 10-day PBMC culture with coronavirus spike peptide pools or control peptides (ViraFEST assay). The clonotype was recovered from a human donor who had recovered from COVID-19. The chain employs TRBV6-1 and TRBJ1-1, with unresolved D. Input material: CD4+ T cells from blood, cultured in vitro. CDR3: CASARSSPETEAFF. CDR3 in DNA: TGTGCCAGCGCGCGGTCCTCCCCGGAGACTGAAGCTTTCTTT.